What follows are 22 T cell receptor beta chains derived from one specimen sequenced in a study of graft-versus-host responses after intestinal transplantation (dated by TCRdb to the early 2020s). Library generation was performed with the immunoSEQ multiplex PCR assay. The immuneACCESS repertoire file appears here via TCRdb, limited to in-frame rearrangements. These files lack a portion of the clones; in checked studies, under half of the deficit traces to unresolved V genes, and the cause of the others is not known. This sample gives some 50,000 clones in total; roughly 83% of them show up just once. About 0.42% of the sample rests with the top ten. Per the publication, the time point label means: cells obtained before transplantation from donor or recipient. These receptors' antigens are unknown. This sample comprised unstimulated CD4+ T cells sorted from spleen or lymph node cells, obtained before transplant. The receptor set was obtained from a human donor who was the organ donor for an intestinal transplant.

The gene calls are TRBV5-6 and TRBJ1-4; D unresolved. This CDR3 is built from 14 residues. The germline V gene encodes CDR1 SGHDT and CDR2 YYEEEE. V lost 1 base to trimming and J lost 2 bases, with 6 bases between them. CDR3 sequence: CASSLNPTNEKLFF. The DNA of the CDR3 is TGTGCCAGCAGCTTGAACCCCACTAATGAAAAACTGTTTTTT.

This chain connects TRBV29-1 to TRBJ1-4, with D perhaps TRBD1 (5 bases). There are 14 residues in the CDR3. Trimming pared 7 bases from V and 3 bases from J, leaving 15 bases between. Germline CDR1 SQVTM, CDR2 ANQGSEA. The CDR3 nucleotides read TGCAGCGGCACTGAGGGGAGGGCTAATGAAAAACTGTTTTTT. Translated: CSGTEGRANEKLFF.

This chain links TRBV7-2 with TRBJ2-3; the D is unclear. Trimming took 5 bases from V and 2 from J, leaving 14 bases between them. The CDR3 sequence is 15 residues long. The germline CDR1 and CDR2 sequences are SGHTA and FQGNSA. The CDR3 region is CASSLRWQVTDTQYF. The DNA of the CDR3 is TGTGCCAGCAGCCTAAGATGGCAGGTCACAGATACGCAGTATTTT.

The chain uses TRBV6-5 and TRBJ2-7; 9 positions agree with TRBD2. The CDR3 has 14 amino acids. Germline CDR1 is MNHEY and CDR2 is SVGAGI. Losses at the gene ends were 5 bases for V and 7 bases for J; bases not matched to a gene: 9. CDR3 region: CASSAVAGAVEQYF. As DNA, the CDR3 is TGTGCCAGCAGTGCGGTAGCGGGAGCGGTTGAGCAGTACTTC.

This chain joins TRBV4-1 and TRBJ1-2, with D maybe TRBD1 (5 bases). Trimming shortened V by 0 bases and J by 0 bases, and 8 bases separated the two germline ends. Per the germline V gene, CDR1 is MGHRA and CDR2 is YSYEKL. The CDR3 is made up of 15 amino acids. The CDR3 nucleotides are TGCGCCAGCAGCCAAGACTTGGACACTAACTATGGCTACACCTTC. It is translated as CASSQDLDTNYGYTF.

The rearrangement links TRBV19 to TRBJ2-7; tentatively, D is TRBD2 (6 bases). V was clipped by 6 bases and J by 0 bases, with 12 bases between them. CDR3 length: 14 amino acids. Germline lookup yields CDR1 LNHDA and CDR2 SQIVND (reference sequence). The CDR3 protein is CASSKPTSSYEQYF. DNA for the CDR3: TGTGCCAGTAGCAAACCGACTAGCTCCTACGAGCAGTACTTC.

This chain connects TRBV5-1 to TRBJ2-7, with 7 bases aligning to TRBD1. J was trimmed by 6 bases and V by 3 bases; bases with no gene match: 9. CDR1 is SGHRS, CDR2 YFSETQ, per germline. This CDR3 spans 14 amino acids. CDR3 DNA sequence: TGCGCCAGCAGCTATCGACAGGGTAGCCCCGAGCAGTACTTC. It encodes CASSYRQGSPEQYF.

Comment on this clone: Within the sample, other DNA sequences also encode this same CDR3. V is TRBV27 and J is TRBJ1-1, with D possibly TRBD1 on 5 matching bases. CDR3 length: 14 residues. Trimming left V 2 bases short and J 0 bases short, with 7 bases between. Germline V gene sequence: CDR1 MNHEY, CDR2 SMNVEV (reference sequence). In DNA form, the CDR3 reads TGTGCCAGCAGTTTAAAGGGGATGAACACTGAAGCTTTCTTT. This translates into CASSLKGMNTEAFF.

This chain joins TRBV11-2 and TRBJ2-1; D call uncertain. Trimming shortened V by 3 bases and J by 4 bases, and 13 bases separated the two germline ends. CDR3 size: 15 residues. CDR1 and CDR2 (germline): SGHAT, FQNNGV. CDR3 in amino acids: CASSLVPASYNEQFF. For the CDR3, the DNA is TGTGCCAGCAGCTTGGTTCCCGCGTCTTACAATGAGCAGTTCTTC. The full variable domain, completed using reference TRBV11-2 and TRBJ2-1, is EAGVAQSPRYKIIEKRQSVAFWCNPISGHATLYWYQQILGQGPKLLIQFQNNGVVDDSQLPKDRFSAERLKGVDSTLKIQPAKLEDSAVYLCASSLVPASYNEQFFGPGTRLTVL.

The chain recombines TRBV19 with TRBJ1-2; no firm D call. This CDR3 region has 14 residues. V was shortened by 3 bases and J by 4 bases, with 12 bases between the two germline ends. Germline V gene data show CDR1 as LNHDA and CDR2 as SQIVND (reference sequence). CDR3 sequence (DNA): TGTGCCAGTAGTATGGTCCGAGCCTCCTATGGCTACACCTTC. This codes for CASSMVRASYGYTF.

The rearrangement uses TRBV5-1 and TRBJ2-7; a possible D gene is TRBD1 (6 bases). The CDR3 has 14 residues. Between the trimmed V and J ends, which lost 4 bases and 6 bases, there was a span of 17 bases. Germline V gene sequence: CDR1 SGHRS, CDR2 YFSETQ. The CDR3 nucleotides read TGCGCCAGCAGCGTGTCACAGGGATATCGCGAGCAGTACTTC. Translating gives CASSVSQGYREQYF. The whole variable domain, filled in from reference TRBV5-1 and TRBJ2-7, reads KAGVTQTPRYLIKTRGQQVTLSCSPISGHRSVSWYQQTPGQGLQFLFEYFSETQRNKGNFPGRFSGRQFSNSRSEMNVSTLELGDSALYLCASSVSQGYREQYFGPGTRLTVT.

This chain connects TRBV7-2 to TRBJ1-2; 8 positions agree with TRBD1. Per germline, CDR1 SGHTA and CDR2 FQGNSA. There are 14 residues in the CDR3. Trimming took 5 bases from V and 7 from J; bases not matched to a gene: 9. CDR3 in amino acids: CASSLGQAGSGYTF. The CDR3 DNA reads TGTGCCAGCAGCCTGGGACAGGCAGGCTCTGGCTACACCTTC. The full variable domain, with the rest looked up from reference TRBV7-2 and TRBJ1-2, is GAGVSQSPSNKVTEKGKDVELRCDPISGHTALYWYRQSLGQGLEFLIYFQGNSAPDKSGLPSDRFSAERTGGSVSTLTIQRTQQEDSAVYLCASSLGQAGSGYTFGSGTRLTVV.

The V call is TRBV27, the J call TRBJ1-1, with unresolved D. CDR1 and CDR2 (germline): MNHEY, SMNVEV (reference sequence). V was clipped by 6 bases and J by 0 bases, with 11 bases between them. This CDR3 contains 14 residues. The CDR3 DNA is TGTGCCAGCAGAGGCTTACAAATGAACACTGAAGCTTTCTTT. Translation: CASRGLQMNTEAFF.

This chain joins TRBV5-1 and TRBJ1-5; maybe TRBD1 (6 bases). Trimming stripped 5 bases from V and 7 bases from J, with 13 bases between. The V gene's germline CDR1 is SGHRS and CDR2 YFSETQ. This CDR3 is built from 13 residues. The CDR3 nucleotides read TGCGCCAGCAGTAGAACAGGGAACCAGCCCCAGCATTTT. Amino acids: CASSRTGNQPQHF.

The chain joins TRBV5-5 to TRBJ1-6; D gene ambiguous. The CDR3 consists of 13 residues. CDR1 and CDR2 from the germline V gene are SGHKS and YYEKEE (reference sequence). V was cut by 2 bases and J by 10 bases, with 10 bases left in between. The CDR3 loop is CASSFGYWSPLHF. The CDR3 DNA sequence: TGTGCCAGCAGCTTTGGATACTGGTCACCCCTCCACTTT.

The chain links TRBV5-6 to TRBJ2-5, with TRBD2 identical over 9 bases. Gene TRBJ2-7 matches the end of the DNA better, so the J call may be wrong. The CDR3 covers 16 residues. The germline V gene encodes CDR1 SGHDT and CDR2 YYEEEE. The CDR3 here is CASSLAPRTSVYEQYF. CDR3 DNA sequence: TGTGCCAGCAGCTTGGCCCCTCGGACTAGCGTCTACGAGCAGTACTTC.

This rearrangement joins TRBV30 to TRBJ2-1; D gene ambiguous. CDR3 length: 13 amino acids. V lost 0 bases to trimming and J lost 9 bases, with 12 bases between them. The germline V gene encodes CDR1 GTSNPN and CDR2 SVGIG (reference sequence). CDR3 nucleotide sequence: TGTGCCTGGAGTGTACTCCCAAGGAGTGAGCAGTTCTTC. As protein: CAWSVLPRSEQFF.

CDR3: CASTTHFGPGNEQFF. CDR3 nucleotide sequence: TGTGCCAGCACGACACACTTCGGTCCGGGTAATGAGCAGTTCTTC. The chain links TRBV7-6 to TRBJ2-1, with no clear D. The CDR3 covers 15 residues. Per germline, CDR1 SGHVS and CDR2 FNYEAQ. The V end was cut by 7 bases, the J end by 7 bases, with 20 bases between.

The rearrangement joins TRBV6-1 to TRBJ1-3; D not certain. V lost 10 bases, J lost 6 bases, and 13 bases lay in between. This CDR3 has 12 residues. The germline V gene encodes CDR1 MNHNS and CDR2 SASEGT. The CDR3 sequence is CATYSGENTIYF. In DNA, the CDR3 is TGTGCCACATATTCTGGAGAAAACACCATATATTTT.

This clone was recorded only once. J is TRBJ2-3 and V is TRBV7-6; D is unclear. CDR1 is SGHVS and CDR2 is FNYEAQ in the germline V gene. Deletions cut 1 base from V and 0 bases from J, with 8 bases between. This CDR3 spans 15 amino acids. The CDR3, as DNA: TGTGCCAGCAGCTTAGGTGGGAAAAGCACAGATACGCAGTATTTT. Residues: CASSLGGKSTDTQYF.

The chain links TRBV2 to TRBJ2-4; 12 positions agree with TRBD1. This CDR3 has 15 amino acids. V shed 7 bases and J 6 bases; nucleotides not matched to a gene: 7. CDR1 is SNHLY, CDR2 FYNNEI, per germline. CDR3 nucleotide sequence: TGTGCCAGCAATGCCCCGGGACAGGGGGCAAACATTCAGTACTTC. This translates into CASNAPGQGANIQYF.

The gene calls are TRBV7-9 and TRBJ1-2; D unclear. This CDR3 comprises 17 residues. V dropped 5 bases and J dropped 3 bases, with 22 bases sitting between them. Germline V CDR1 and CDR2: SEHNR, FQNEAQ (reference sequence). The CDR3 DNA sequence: TGTGCCAGCAGCCCACTAGCAGACTACGCCTACCACTATGGCTACACCTTC. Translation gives CASSPLADYAYHYGYTF.